The 12 T cell receptor beta chains in this list originate from one sample, sequenced in a study of molecular identifiers for immune sequencing clone quantification. TCRdb passed the PCR reads through MiXCR, listing each CDR3 protein once. The profile shows some 680,000 distinct CDR3 sequences, 25% of them singletons. The sample consisted of naive CD8+ T cells from blood, with Jurkat cell RNA spiked in. As to subset: FACS-sorted CD8+CD4-CCR7+CD45RA+ naive T cells. Receptors were obtained from a human donor in good health. Some libraries in this study had Jurkat cell RNA spiked in.

This clonotype was seen repeatedly, ten times or more. This chain links TRBV5-1 with TRBJ2-7, with D perhaps matching TRBD2 (5 bases). V was pared by 4 bases and J by 2 bases, with 19 bases between. CDR1 is SGHRS and CDR2 is YFSETQ in the germline V gene. The CDR3 runs to 16 residues. The CDR3 reads CASSEDTTSSTYEQYF. The CDR3 DNA sequence: TGCGCCAGCAGCGAGGATACCACTAGTTCTACCTACGAGCAGTACTTC.

The chain links TRBV2 to TRBJ2-5; perhaps TRBD1 as D (6 bases). This CDR3 has 14 amino acids. Trimming pared 1 base from V and 4 bases from J, leaving 10 bases between. From germline, CDR1 is SNHLY and CDR2 FYNNEI. CDR3 in amino acids: CASSEGGLGETQYF. For the CDR3, the DNA is TGTGCCAGCAGTGAAGGGGGGCTGGGAGAGACCCAGTACTTC.

Notes on this clonotype: A much larger clone differs from this one at a single base, so this may be a read error. This chain uses TRBV28 with TRBJ2-7, with D tentatively TRBD2 (6 bases). Germline V lookup: CDR1 MDHEN, CDR2 SYDVKM. The CDR3 contains 14 residues. The CDR3 region is CTSSPGLARYEQYF. The DNA of the CDR3 is TGTACCAGCAGCCCCGGCCTAGCGAGGTACGAGCAGTACTTC. The full variable domain, rest sourced from reference TRBV28 and TRBJ2-7, is DVKVTQSSRYLVKRTGEKVFLECVQDMDHENMFWYRQDPGLGLRLIYFSYDVKMKEKGDIPEGYSVSREKKERFSLILESASTNQTSMYLCTSSPGLARYEQYFGPGTRLTVT.

This clonotype was seen a single time. The rearrangement links TRBV6-2 or TRBV6-3 to TRBJ1-4; the match to TRBD1 covers 7 bases. J gave up 6 bases and V 8 bases, and 12 bases lay outside the gene matches. Germline V gene data show CDR1 as MNHEY and CDR2 as SVGEGT. This CDR3 contains 15 residues. CDR3 in amino acids: CASCPDREKYEKLFF. In DNA, the CDR3 is TGTGCCAGCTGCCCCGACAGGGAGAAATATGAAAAACTGTTTTTT.

This clonotype was seen many times. The chain links TRBV29-1 to TRBJ2-3, with 11 bases identical to TRBD2. The CDR3 spans 13 residues. The germline V gene encodes CDR1 SQVTM and CDR2 ANQGSEA. Trimming at V came to 3 bases and at J to 5 bases, leaving 1 base not matched to a gene. The CDR3 protein is CSVELAGGDTQYF. The CDR3 DNA follows: TGCAGCGTTGAGCTAGCGGGAGGAGATACGCAGTATTTT.

In this sample, this clonotype turned up a few times. A much larger clone differs from this one at a single base, so this may be a read error. Since the CDR3 does not end with the conserved phenylalanine or tryptophan, this likely comes from a read error. The chain links TRBV7-6 to TRBJ2-7; no firm D call. The V end lost 4 bases, the J end lost 5 bases, and 6 bases lay between the germline ends. The germline gives CDR1 SGHVS, CDR2 FNYEAQ. The length of the CDR3 is 11 residues. CDR3 residues: CASSSSDEQYL. CDR3 DNA sequence: TGTGCCAGCAGCTCCAGCGACGAGCAGTACCTC.

In its sample, this clonotype was seen a few times. This chain uses TRBV20-1 with TRBJ2-3, with 8 bases identical to TRBD2. The V segment lost 5 bases and the J segment 4 bases; nucleotides outside the gene matches: 8. Germline CDR1 is DFQATT and CDR2 is SNEGSKA (reference sequence). The CDR3 runs 14 residues. The CDR3 nucleotides read TGCAGTGCTCGACTAGCGCCTAGCGCAGATACGCAGTATTTT. It yields the protein CSARLAPSADTQYF.

Of note for this clonotype: This may come from a read error, since a much larger clone is one base off. As DNA, the CDR3 is TGTGCCAGCAGTGAGGTACATAGCAATCAGCCCCAGCATTTT. Its protein product is CASSEVHSNQPQHF. The chain combines TRBV12-3 or TRBV12-4 with TRBJ1-5; D gene unclear. Trimming cost V 5 bases and J 0 bases, with 8 bases left between them. The CDR3 spans 14 residues.

The J gene is TRBJ2-1, the V gene TRBV9; 8 nucleotides line up with TRBD2. CDR1 is SGDLS and CDR2 is YYNGEE in the germline V gene. J gave up 15 bases and V 3 bases, and 8 bases lay outside the gene matches. CDR3 length: 12 amino acids. CDR3: CASSAGGEMVFF. CDR3 nucleotide sequence: TGTGCCAGCAGCGCCGGGGGGGAGATGGTGTTCTTC.

J is TRBJ1-5 and V is TRBV11-2; possibly TRBD1 for D (5 bases). V was clipped by 5 bases and J by 4 bases, with 15 bases between them. CDR1 and CDR2 (germline): SGHAT, FQNNGV. CDR3 length: 15 amino acids. The CDR3 sequence is CASSPGSVGNQPQHF. The CDR3 nucleotides read TGTGCCAGCAGCCCAGGGAGCGTTGGGAATCAGCCCCAGCATTTT. Complete variable domain (other parts from reference TRBV11-2 and TRBJ1-5): EAGVAQSPRYKIIEKRQSVAFWCNPISGHATLYWYQQILGQGPKLLIQFQNNGVVDDSQLPKDRFSAERLKGVDSTLKIQPAKLEDSAVYLCASSPGSVGNQPQHFGDGTRLSIL.

The gene calls are TRBV30 and TRBJ2-3; D call uncertain. The CDR3 covers 13 residues. Trimming left V 3 bases short and J 0 bases short, with 7 bases between. Germline assignment: CDR1 GTSNPN and CDR2 SVGIG (reference sequence). CDR3 sequence reads: CAWRGESTDTQYF. The CDR3 nucleotides are TGTGCCTGGAGGGGTGAGAGCACAGATACGCAGTATTTT.

The chain carries TRBV7-9 and TRBJ1-3; TRBD1 might be the D (5 bases). The germline gives CDR1 SEHNR, CDR2 FQNEAQ (reference sequence). The CDR3 has 19 residues. Trimming stripped 3 bases from V and 4 bases from J, with 25 bases between. In DNA form, the CDR3 reads TGTGCCAGCAGCTTGAACCCCACAAGGGGCGGTTTATTGGGAAACACCATATATTTT. Translating it yields CASSLNPTRGGLLGNTIYF.